This T cell receptor beta chain derives from a study of T-cell memory formation after mild COVID-19. Overall study context: TCR clusters showed largely donor specificity.

Regarding this clonotype: Its antigen is undetermined.

General study results and limits: Later expanders leaned CD4+, whereas day 15 to 85 contracting clones were balanced CD4/CD8. The study detected some responding clones in pre-infection memory, suggesting cross-reactive memory joined.

TCR alpha and TCR beta cDNA libraries carrying sample barcodes and UMIs came from 5'RACE with constant-segment primers. Each CDR3 protein is one row after TCRdb ran MiXCR on the 5' RACE reads. Counted here are under 150,000 distinct CDR3 sequences, 20% to 25% occurring once; the ten biggest clones make up roughly two fifths. The CDR3 contains 16 residues. Trimming pared 6 bases from V and 0 bases from J, leaving 17 bases between. Per the germline V gene, CDR1 is MNHEY and CDR2 is SMNVEV (reference sequence). This TCR derives from a man between 18 and 35 years old who had mild COVID-19 (a few samples of this study predate the infection). Cell type and time point are not known. The chain uses TRBV27 and TRBJ1-2; perhaps TRBD1 as D (6 bases). Sequenced material: PBMCs or a T cell subset sorted from them (not recorded which). CDR3 residues: CASSPKGPGANYGYTF. In nucleotides, the CDR3 is TGTGCCAGCAGCCCAAAGGGGCCAGGGGCTAACTATGGCTACACCTTC.